These 16 T cell receptor beta chains share one sample of origin, sequenced in a study of T-cell reconstitution after alpha-beta-depleted transplantation in children. Preparation of the TCRbeta library involved a method that used unique molecular identifiers. TCRdb fed the PCR reads into MiXCR, producing one record per CDR3 protein. The table lists about 440,000 distinct CDR3 sequences, approximately 41% of them singletons. This material consisted of PBMCs, taken before TCRalphabeta/CD19-depleted stem cell transplant. Receptors originate from a girl aged 2 to 10 with aplastic anemia, due to receive a stem cell transplant.

This sequence joins TRBV6-1 and TRBJ1-1, with D uncertain. The germline V gene has CDR1 MNHNS and CDR2 SASEGT. The CDR3 spans 13 residues. The V end was cut by 4 bases, the J end by 4 bases, with 10 bases between. CDR3 residues: CASSAGIFTEAFF. CDR3 coding DNA: TGTGCCAGCAGTGCCGGGATTTTCACTGAAGCTTTCTTT.

CDR3 sequence: CASSSGLDSYNEQFF. In DNA, the CDR3 is TGTGCCAGCAGCTCTGGACTAGATAGCTACAATGAGCAGTTCTTC. This chain joins TRBV7-8 and TRBJ2-1; 7 nucleotides align to TRBD2. The V gene's germline CDR1 is SGHVS and CDR2 FQNEAQ. V lost 4 bases to trimming and J lost 3 bases; unmatched junction nucleotides: 6. The CDR3 sequence is 15 residues long.

This clonotype appeared many times. V usage is TRBV5-1 and J usage is TRBJ2-2, with a tentative D call TRBD2 (6 bases). The V gene lost 1 base and the J gene lost 8 bases, with 9 bases spanning the gap. Germline CDR1 SGHRS, CDR2 YFSETQ. This CDR3 is 13 amino acids long. Written as DNA, the CDR3 is TGCGCCAGCAGCTTGTCGGCGGGAGGGGAGCTGTTTTTT. Translating gives CASSLSAGGELFF.

The V and J genes are TRBV20-1 and TRBJ2-5, with TRBD1 identical over 8 bases. This CDR3 has 12 amino acids. V dropped 6 bases and J dropped 0; count of bases not matched to a gene: 0. Looked up from germline, CDR1 is DFQATT and CDR2 is SNEGSKA (reference sequence). The CDR3 coding sequence is TGCAGTGCGGGACAGGACCAAGAGACCCAGTACTTC. Translating it yields CSAGQDQETQYF.

The chain is built from TRBV7-9 and TRBJ2-3, with D perhaps matching TRBD1 (5 bases). The CDR3 length is 14 residues. Trimming took 1 base from V and 6 from J, leaving 11 bases between them. CDR1 is SEHNR and CDR2 is FQNEAQ in the germline V gene (reference sequence). This chain's CDR3 is CASSLVLTADTQYF. The CDR3, as DNA: TGTGCCAGCAGCTTAGTGTTGACAGCTGATACGCAGTATTTT.

V and J are TRBV20-1 and TRBJ2-3, with D perhaps TRBD2 (6 bases). CDR1 and CDR2 (germline): DFQATT, SNEGSKA (reference sequence). The CDR3 extends over 15 amino acids. V shed 5 bases and J shed 4 bases, with 19 bases lying between them. The CDR3 DNA follows: TGCAGTGCTTATCCCTCCGGGGGTGGGTCAGATACGCAGTATTTT. It yields the protein CSAYPSGGGSDTQYF.

This clonotype was seen a handful of times. The chain uses TRBV12-3 or TRBV12-4 and TRBJ2-3; TRBD2 might be the D (6 bases). This CDR3 comprises 17 residues. Trimming took 3 bases from V and 0 from J, leaving 16 bases between them. CDR3 bases: TGTGCCAGCAGTTTGGGGGAGGCCTCCGTGAGCACAGATACGCAGTATTTT. Protein: CASSLGEASVSTDTQYF.

The V and J genes are TRBV6-1 and TRBJ2-2; D uncertain. The CDR3 is 15 residues long. V was shortened by 10 bases and J by 1 base, with 16 bases between the two germline ends. The germline gives CDR1 MNHNS, CDR2 SASEGT. The CDR3 loop is CANIIGRMNTGELFF. CDR3 sequence (DNA): TGTGCCAACATCATCGGACGGATGAACACCGGGGAGCTGTTTTTT.

The table lists this clonotype with a few counts. V gene TRBV20-1 combines with J gene TRBJ2-1; 12 nucleotides match TRBD2. V was clipped by 6 bases and J by 3 bases; unmatched bases: 6. Per the germline V gene, CDR1 is DFQATT and CDR2 is SNEGSKA (reference sequence). The CDR3 extends over 15 amino acids. In nucleotides, the CDR3 is TGCAGTGCGAGACTAGCGGGGGATGACTACAATGAGCAGTTCTTC. The encoded protein is CSARLAGDDYNEQFF.

V and J are TRBV20-1 and TRBJ1-1, with 7 positions matching TRBD1. Germline trimming cut 4 bases from V and 2 bases from J; bases unmatched to any gene: 7. Germline-derived CDR1 and CDR2 are DFQATT and SNEGSKA (reference sequence). The CDR3 runs 14 residues. CDR3 DNA: TGCAGTGCTACCCGGGACAGACAAAACACTGAAGCTTTCTTT. Its translation: CSATRDRQNTEAFF.

This clonotype was counted ten times or more. The genes are TRBV7-2 and TRBJ2-1; D is uncertain. V was shortened by 0 bases and J by 3 bases, with 9 bases between the two germline ends. CDR3 length: 15 amino acids. The germline CDR1 and CDR2 sequences are SGHTA and FQGNSA. CDR3 bases: TGTGCCAGCAGCTTAGCAGCTGCCTTCTACAATGAGCAGTTCTTC. This sequence encodes CASSLAAAFYNEQFF.

V is TRBV5-4 and J is TRBJ2-1; TRBD1 matches at 10 bases. The CDR3 is 16 amino acids. Unmatched junction bases numbered 12, after V lost 3 bases and J lost 9 bases. CDR1 is SGHNT, CDR2 YYREEE, per germline (reference sequence). The CDR3 is CASSSPGTGVISEQFF. Written as DNA, the CDR3 is TGTGCCAGCAGCTCACCCGGGACAGGGGTGATTAGTGAGCAGTTCTTC.

There are many counts of this clonotype. The chain recombines TRBV15 with TRBJ1-3; D gene uncertain. V gave up 1 base and J gave up 4 bases, with 5 bases separating them. The CDR3 is 13 amino acids. The V gene's germline CDR1 is LNHNV and CDR2 YYDKDF (reference sequence). The CDR3, as DNA: TGTGCCACCAGCAGAGTTCAAGGAAACACCATATATTTT. Translation gives CATSRVQGNTIYF.

This clonotype was observed at least ten times. The chain combines TRBV5-1 with TRBJ2-7; the D call may be TRBD1 or TRBD2 (5 bases each). CDR1 and CDR2 (germline): SGHRS, YFSETQ. CDR3 length equals 15 residues. V was shortened by 4 bases and J by 1 base, with 15 bases between the two germline ends. The CDR3 sequence is CASSHGAGWSYEQYF. CDR3 nucleotide sequence: TGCGCCAGCAGCCACGGGGCAGGGTGGTCCTACGAGCAGTACTTC.

This clonotype was counted between two and nine times. This sequence joins TRBV20-1 and TRBJ2-2; 7 bases agree with TRBD2. J gave up 8 bases and V 3 bases, and 12 bases lay outside the gene matches. The CDR3 is 15 amino acids. Germline values: CDR1 DFQATT, CDR2 SNEGSKA (reference sequence). CDR3 sequence: CSASRAAGDRGELFF. The CDR3 bases are TGCAGTGCTAGTCGAGCGGCGGGAGATCGAGGGGAGCTGTTTTTT.

The rearrangement links TRBV12-3 or TRBV12-4 to TRBJ1-1, with D tentatively TRBD1 (6 bases). The CDR3 has 16 amino acids. Trimming removed 6 bases at V and 0 bases at J, with 17 bases between. CDR3 sequence (DNA): TGTGCCAGCAGGCGAACTAACAGGGCCCTGAACACTGAAGCTTTCTTT. Its translation: CASRRTNRALNTEAFF.